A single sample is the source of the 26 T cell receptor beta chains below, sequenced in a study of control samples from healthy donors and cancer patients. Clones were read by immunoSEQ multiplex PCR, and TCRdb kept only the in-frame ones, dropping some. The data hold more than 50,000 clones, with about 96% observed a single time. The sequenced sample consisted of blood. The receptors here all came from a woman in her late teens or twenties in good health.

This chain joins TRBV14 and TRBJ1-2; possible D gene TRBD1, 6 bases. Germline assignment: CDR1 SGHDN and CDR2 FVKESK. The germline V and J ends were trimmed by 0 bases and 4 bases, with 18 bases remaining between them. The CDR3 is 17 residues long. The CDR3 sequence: CASSQDFRQVGSYGYTF. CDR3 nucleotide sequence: TGTGCCAGCAGCCAAGATTTCCGACAGGTTGGCTCCTATGGCTACACCTTC.

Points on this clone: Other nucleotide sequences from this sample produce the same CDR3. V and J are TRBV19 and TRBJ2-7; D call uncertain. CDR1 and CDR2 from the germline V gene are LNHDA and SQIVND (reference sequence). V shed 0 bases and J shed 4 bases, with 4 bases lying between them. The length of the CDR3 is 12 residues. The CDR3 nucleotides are TGTGCCAGTAGTATAGAGGGTTACGAGCAGTACTTC. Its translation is CASSIEGYEQYF.

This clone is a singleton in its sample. The CDR3 sequence is CASRDAGTLNTGELFF. CDR3 nucleotide sequence: TGTGCCAGCAGAGACGCCGGGACCCTGAACACCGGGGAGCTGTTTTTT. The V and J genes are TRBV3-1 (or the pseudogene TRBV3-2) and TRBJ2-2, with D perhaps matching TRBD1 or TRBD2 (5 bases each). The CDR3 sequence is 16 residues long. The V end was cut by 6 bases, the J end by 1 base, with 15 bases between. CDR1 LGHDT and CDR2 YNNKEL come from the germline V gene (reference sequence).

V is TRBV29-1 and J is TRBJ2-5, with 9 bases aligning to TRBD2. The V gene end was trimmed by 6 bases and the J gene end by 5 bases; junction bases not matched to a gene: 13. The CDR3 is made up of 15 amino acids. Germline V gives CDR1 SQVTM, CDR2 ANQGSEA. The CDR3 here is CSVLGLSGGVETQYF. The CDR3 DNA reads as TGCAGCGTGCTGGGGCTTAGCGGGGGAGTGGAGACCCAGTACTTC. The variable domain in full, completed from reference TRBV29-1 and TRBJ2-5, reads SAVISQKPSRDICQRGTSLTIQCQVDSQVTMMFWYRQQPGQSLTLIATANQGSEATYESGFVIDKFPISRPNLTFSTLTVSNMSPEDSSIYLCSVLGLSGGVETQYFGPGTRLLVL.

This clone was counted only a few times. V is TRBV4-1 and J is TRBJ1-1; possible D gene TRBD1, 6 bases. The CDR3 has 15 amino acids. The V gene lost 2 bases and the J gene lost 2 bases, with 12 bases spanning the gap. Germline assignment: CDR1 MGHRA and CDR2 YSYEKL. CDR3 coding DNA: TGCGCCAGCAGCCAATCCGGGGGCCGAAACACTGAAGCTTTCTTT. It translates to CASSQSGGRNTEAFF.

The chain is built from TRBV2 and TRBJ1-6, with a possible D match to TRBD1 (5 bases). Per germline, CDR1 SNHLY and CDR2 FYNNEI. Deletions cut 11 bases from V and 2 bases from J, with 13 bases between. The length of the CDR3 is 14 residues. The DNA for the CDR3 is TGTGCCCAAGCGGGGGAACCCTATAATTCACCCCTCCACTTT. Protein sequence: CAQAGEPYNSPLHF.

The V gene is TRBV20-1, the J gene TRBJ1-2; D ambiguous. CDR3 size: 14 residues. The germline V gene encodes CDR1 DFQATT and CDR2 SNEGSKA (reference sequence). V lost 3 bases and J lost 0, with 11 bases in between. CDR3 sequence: CSASIRRANYGYTF. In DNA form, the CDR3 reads TGCAGTGCTAGTATCCGGCGAGCTAACTATGGCTACACCTTC.

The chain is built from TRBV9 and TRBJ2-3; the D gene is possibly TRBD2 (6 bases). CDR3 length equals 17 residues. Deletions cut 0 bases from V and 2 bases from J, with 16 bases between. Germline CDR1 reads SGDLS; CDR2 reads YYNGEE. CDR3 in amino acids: CASSVEGTPRNTDTQYF. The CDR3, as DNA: TGTGCCAGCAGCGTAGAAGGGACTCCAAGAAACACAGATACGCAGTATTTT.

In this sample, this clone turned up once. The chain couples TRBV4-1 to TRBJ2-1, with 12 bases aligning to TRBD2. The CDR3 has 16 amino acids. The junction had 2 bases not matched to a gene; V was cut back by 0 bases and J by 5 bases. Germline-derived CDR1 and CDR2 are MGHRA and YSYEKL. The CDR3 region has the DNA TGCGCCAGCAGCCAAGACCCTAGCGGGGGGGACAATGAGCAGTTCTTC. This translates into CASSQDPSGGDNEQFF.

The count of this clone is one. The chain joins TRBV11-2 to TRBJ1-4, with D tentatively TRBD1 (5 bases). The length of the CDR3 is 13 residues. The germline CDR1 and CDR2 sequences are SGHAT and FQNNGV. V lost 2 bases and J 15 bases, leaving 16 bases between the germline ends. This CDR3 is CASSLFREGTVFF. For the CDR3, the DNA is TGTGCCAGCAGCTTATTCCGCGAAGGGACGGTGTTTTTT.

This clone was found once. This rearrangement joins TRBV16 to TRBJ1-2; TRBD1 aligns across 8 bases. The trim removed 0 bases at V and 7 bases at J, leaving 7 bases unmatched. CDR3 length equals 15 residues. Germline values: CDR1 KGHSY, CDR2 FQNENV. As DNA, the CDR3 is TGTGCCAGCAGCCAATCCCGGACAGGGATTGGTGGCTACACCTTC. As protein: CASSQSRTGIGGYTF.

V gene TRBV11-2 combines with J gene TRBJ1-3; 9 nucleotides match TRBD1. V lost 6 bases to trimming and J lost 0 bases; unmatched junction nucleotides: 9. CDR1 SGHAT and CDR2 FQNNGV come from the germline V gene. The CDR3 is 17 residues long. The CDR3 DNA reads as TGTGCCAGCAGTACCTACAGGGGGCGAGGCTCTGGAAACACCATATATTTT. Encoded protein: CASSTYRGRGSGNTIYF.

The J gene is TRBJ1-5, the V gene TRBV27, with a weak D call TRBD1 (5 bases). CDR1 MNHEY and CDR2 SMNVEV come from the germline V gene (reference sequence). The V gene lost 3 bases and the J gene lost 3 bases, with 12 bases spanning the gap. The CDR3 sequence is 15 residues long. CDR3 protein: CASSFAGAHNQPQHF. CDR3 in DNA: TGTGCCAGCAGTTTCGCCGGGGCTCACAATCAGCCCCAGCATTTT.

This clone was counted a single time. This chain's CDR3 is CAWSVLAGARSNYEQYF. CDR3 nucleotide sequence: TGTGCCTGGAGTGTATTAGCGGGGGCCAGAAGTAACTACGAGCAGTACTTC. The V gene is TRBV30, the J gene TRBJ2-7, with 9 bases lining up with TRBD2. CDR1 is GTSNPN, CDR2 SVGIG, per germline (reference sequence). The CDR3 is made up of 17 amino acids. Trimming at V came to 0 bases and at J to 3 bases, leaving 12 bases not matched to a gene. Complete variable domain (other parts from reference TRBV30 and TRBJ2-7): SQTIHQWPATLVQPVGSPLSLECTVEGTSNPNLYWYRQAAGRGLQLLFYSVGIGQISSEVPQNLSASRPQDRQFILSSKKLLLSDSGFYLCAWSVLAGARSNYEQYFGPGTRLTVT.

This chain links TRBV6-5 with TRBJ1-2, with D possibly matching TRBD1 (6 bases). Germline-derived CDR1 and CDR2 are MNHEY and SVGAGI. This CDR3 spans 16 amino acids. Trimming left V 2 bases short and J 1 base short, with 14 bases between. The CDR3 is CASSYSNRAFNYGYTF. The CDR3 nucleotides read TGTGCCAGCAGTTACAGTAACAGGGCCTTTAACTATGGCTACACCTTC.

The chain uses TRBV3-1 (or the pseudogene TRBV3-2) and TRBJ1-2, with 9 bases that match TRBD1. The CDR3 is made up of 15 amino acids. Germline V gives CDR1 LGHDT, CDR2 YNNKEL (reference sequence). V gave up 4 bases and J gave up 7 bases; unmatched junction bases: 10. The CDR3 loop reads CASSLGGTGRFGYTF. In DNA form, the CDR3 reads TGTGCCAGCAGCCTTGGAGGGACAGGGAGGTTTGGCTACACCTTC.

Here the CDR3 DNA reads TGTGCCATCAGCGCGGGACAGGGGAGGGAGACCCAGTACTTC. This translates into CAISAGQGRETQYF. This rearrangement joins TRBV10-3 to TRBJ2-5; 10 bases fit TRBD1. This CDR3 comprises 14 residues. V lost 6 bases to trimming and J lost 5 bases; unmatched junction nucleotides: 6. Germline V gene lookup returns CDR1 ENHRY and CDR2 SYGVKD.

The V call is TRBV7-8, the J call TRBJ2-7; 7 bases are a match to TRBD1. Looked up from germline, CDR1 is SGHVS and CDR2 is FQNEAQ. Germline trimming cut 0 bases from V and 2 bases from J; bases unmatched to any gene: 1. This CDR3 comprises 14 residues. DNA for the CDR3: TGTGCCAGCAGCTTAGCGGGACAGACCTACGAGCAGTACTTC. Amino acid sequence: CASSLAGQTYEQYF.

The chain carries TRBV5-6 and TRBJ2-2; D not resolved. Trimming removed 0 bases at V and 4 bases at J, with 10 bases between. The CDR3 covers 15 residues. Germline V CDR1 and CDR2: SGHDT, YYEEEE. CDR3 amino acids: CASSLGAEITGELFF. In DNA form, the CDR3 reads TGTGCCAGCAGCTTGGGGGCAGAAATCACCGGGGAGCTGTTTTTT.

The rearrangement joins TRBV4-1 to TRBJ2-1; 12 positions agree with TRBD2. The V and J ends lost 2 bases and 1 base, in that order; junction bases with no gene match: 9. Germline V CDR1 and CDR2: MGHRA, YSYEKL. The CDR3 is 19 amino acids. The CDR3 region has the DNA TGCGCCAGCAGCCAAATACTAGCGGGGGGCTCCATATCCTACAATGAGCAGTTCTTC. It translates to CASSQILAGGSISYNEQFF.

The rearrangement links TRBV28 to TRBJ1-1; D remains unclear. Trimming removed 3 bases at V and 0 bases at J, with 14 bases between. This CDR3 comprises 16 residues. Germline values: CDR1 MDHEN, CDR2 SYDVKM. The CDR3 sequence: CASSFQRRGVNTEAFF. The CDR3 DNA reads TGTGCCAGCAGTTTCCAGCGTCGTGGGGTGAACACTGAAGCTTTCTTT.

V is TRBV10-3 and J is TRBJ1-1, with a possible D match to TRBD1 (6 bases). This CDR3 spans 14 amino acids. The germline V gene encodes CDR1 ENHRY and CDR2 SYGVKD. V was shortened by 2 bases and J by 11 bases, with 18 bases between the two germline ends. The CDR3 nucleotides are TGTGCCATCAGTGAGATGTCGCAGGGGATAGCTGCTTTCTTT. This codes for CAISEMSQGIAAFF.

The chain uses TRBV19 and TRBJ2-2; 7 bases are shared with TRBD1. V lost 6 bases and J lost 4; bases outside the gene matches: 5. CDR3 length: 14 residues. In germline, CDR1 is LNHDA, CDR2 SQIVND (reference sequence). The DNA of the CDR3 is TGTGCCAGTAGCCCCTGGACAGGCACCGGGGAGCTGTTTTTT. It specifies CASSPWTGTGELFF.

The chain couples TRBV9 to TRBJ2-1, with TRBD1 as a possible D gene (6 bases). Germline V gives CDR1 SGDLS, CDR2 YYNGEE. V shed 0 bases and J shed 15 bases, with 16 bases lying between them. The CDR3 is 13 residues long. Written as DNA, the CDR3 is TGTGCCAGCAGCGTAGGATCGGACAGTAGGCCGTTCTTC. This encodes CASSVGSDSRPFF.

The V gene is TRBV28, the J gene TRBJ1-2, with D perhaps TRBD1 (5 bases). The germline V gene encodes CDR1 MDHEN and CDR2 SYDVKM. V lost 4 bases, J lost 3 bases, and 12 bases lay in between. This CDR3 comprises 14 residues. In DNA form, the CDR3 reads TGTGCCAGCAGTTCGGGACTGAAGTACTATGGCTACACCTTC. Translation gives CASSSGLKYYGYTF.

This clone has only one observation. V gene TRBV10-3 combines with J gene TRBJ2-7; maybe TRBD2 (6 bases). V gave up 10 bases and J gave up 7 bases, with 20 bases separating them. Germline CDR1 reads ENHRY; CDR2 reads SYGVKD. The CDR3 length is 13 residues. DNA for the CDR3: TGTGCCACCCACGGGGGATGGGGCGAGGAGCAGTACTTC. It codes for CATHGGWGEEQYF.